The clone carrying this T cell receptor (beta chain) has just a few counts. In the authors' methods: Amplifying reference gene primers gave estimates of nucleated cell counts. Using immunoSEQ multiplex PCR, the repertoire was profiled, and TCRdb retains in-frame clones only, with some absent. That table supplies the V and J calls and clone size; D and trimming were determined from the DNA. The top ten hold roughly 14% of the sample, which has roughly 150,000 clones, 85% to 90% seen once. This specimen comes from a study of blood T cell repertoires in COVID-19. Material: peripheral blood. The TCR comes from a woman between 40 and 50 years old with acute or convalescent COVID-19.

CDR3: CASSEGRGSYNSPLHF. CDR3 bases: TGTGCCAGCAGTGAAGGCAGGGGCTCCTATAATTCACCCCTCCACTTT. This chain joins TRBV2 and TRBJ1-6, with D tentatively TRBD1 (6 bases). Germline V gene data show CDR1 as SNHLY and CDR2 as FYNNEI. V lost 1 base and J lost 0, with 7 bases in between. The CDR3 extends over 16 amino acids.